This is a list of T cell receptor beta chains from one sample in a study of T-cell memory formation after mild COVID-19. Via MiXCR, TCRdb re-called the 5' RACE reads, giving one row per CDR3 protein. The table has over 500,000 distinct CDR3 sequences, about 18% seen once. Sequenced: PBMCs or a T cell subset sorted from them (not recorded which). The source is an adult woman who had mild COVID-19 (a few samples of this study predate the infection). Cell type and time point are not known. Each CDR3 is given with its conserved first and last residue. D genes are given only for firm matches. The size of a clone is reported for some rows only, either as once, few or many, or as a class for expanded clones.

v_call: TRBV5-6
j_call: TRBJ1-1
clone_size: .
d_call: .
cdr3_nt: TGTGCCAGCAGCTTTTACACTGAAGCTTTCTTT
cdr3_aa: CASSFYTEAFF

v_call: TRBV5-6
j_call: TRBJ2-5
clone_size: .
d_call: TRBD1
cdr3_nt: TGTGCCAGCAGCTTGGTACAGGGGGCCCAAGAGACCCAGTACTTC
cdr3_aa: CASSLVQGAQETQYF

v_call: TRBV30
j_call: TRBJ2-1
clone_size: .
d_call: TRBD2
cdr3_nt: TGTGCCTGGAGTTTCCGGGGGGCCTACAATGAGCAGTTCTTC
cdr3_aa: CAWSFRGAYNEQFF

v_call: TRBV6-4
j_call: TRBJ2-5
clone_size: .
d_call: TRBD2
cdr3_nt: TGTGCCAGCAGTGACTCCCTAGCGGGGGGCAAGGAGACCCAGTACTTC
cdr3_aa: CASSDSLAGGKETQYF

v_call: TRBV27
j_call: TRBJ1-2
clone_size: few
d_call: TRBD1
cdr3_nt: TGTGCCAGCAGTTCGCAGGGGGACTATGGCTACACCTTC
cdr3_aa: CASSSQGDYGYTF

v_call: TRBV12-3/TRBV12-4
j_call: TRBJ2-7
clone_size: many
d_call: TRBD1
cdr3_nt: TGTGCCAGCAGTGGGGACAGCTACGAGCAGTACTTC
cdr3_aa: CASSGDSYEQYF

v_call: TRBV12-3/TRBV12-4
j_call: TRBJ1-2
clone_size: few
d_call: .
cdr3_nt: TGTGCCAGCAGTTGGACAATCGGCTATGGCTACACCTTC
cdr3_aa: CASSWTIGYGYTF

v_call: TRBV6-4
j_call: TRBJ2-1
clone_size: few
d_call: TRBD2
cdr3_nt: TGTGCCAGCTCCGGGACTAGCGTCTCTAATGAGCAGTTCTTC
cdr3_aa: CASSGTSVSNEQFF

v_call: TRBV7-6
j_call: TRBJ2-5
clone_size: many
d_call: .
cdr3_nt: TGTGCCAGCAGCTCCCGGACAGGGAGGGGGTTTATTGGTCCCACACAAGAGACCCAGTACTTC
cdr3_aa: CASSSRTGRGFIGPTQETQYF

v_call: TRBV20-1
j_call: TRBJ2-1
clone_size: few
d_call: .
cdr3_nt: TGCAGTGCTATAATCGGGAGTAGGATCAATGAGCAGTTCTTC
cdr3_aa: CSAIIGSRINEQFF

v_call: TRBV19
j_call: TRBJ1-2
clone_size: few
d_call: TRBD1
cdr3_nt: TGTGCCAGTAGTACCGGGACAGGGGGCACCTATGGCTACACCTTC
cdr3_aa: CASSTGTGGTYGYTF

v_call: TRBV7-9
j_call: TRBJ2-1
clone_size: .
d_call: .
cdr3_nt: TGTGCCAGCAGCCCGACAGGGACTTGGTACAATGAGCAGTTCTTC
cdr3_aa: CASSPTGTWYNEQFF

v_call: TRBV7-2
j_call: TRBJ2-5
clone_size: few
d_call: TRBD1
cdr3_nt: TGTGCCAGCAGCGGCGGGACAGGGGTCGGTGAGGGGGGGACCCAGTACTTC
cdr3_aa: CASSGGTGVGEGGTQYF

v_call: TRBV12-5
j_call: TRBJ2-5
clone_size: .
d_call: .
cdr3_nt: TGTGCTAGTGGACTCGGGACTCTAGGACGAGAGACCCAGTACTTC
cdr3_aa: CASGLGTLGRETQYF

v_call: TRBV12-3/TRBV12-4
j_call: TRBJ1-4
clone_size: few
d_call: TRBD1
cdr3_nt: TGTGCCAGCAGTCCCGGGACAGGGGACGGGAAAGAAAAACTGTTTTTT
cdr3_aa: CASSPGTGDGKEKLFF

v_call: TRBV29-1
j_call: TRBJ2-1
clone_size: few
d_call: TRBD2
cdr3_nt: TGCAGCGTAGCTCCTAGCGGGAGATCCTACAATGAGCAGTTCTTC
cdr3_aa: CSVAPSGRSYNEQFF

v_call: TRBV19
j_call: TRBJ2-1
clone_size: few
d_call: .
cdr3_nt: TGTGCCAGTAGTATGATAGGGAATGAGCAGTTCTTC
cdr3_aa: CASSMIGNEQFF

v_call: TRBV27
j_call: TRBJ1-5
clone_size: once
d_call: .
cdr3_nt: TGTGCCAGCGGTACCGGGACGGCCGAGAGGCCCCAGCATTTT
cdr3_aa: CASGTGTAERPQHF

v_call: TRBV4-1
j_call: TRBJ2-1
clone_size: .
d_call: .
cdr3_nt: TGCGCCAGCAGCCAAGAAGGCCAGGGGTATTGGGAGCAGTTCTTC
cdr3_aa: CASSQEGQGYWEQFF

v_call: TRBV9
j_call: TRBJ2-3
clone_size: many
d_call: .
cdr3_nt: TGTGCCAGCAGCGTATTTTTCACAGATACGCAGTATTTT
cdr3_aa: CASSVFFTDTQYF

v_call: TRBV4-3
j_call: TRBJ2-1
clone_size: many
d_call: .
cdr3_nt: TGCGCCAGCAGCCAAGGGCTAGCCTATGAGCAGTTCTTC
cdr3_aa: CASSQGLAYEQFF

v_call: TRBV4-3
j_call: TRBJ2-5
clone_size: .
d_call: TRBD2
cdr3_nt: TGCGCCAGCAGCCAAGATCGCGGAAGCGGGAGGGCCGTCGAGACCCAGTACTTC
cdr3_aa: CASSQDRGSGRAVETQYF

v_call: TRBV20-1
j_call: TRBJ1-1
clone_size: .
d_call: TRBD1
cdr3_nt: TGCAGTGCTAGCCCCACAGGGGGGGACACTGAAGCTTTCTTT
cdr3_aa: CSASPTGGDTEAFF

v_call: TRBV30
j_call: TRBJ1-1
clone_size: few
d_call: .
cdr3_nt: TGTGCCTGGAGTGGGGGGGCGAACACTGAAGCTTTCTTT
cdr3_aa: CAWSGGANTEAFF

v_call: TRBV5-5
j_call: TRBJ1-1
clone_size: .
d_call: .
cdr3_nt: TGTGCCAGCAGCTTAATGACAGGCCGTCATGAAGCTTTCTTT
cdr3_aa: CASSLMTGRHEAFF

v_call: TRBV15
j_call: TRBJ2-7
clone_size: few
d_call: .
cdr3_nt: TGTGCCACCAGCAGACCCCCAGGGAGCCTGAGCTCCTACGAGCAGTACTTC
cdr3_aa: CATSRPPGSLSSYEQYF

v_call: TRBV24-1
j_call: TRBJ2-3
clone_size: few
d_call: .
cdr3_nt: TGTGCCACCAGTGATTTGCAAGGGACACCGAGCACAGATACGCAGTATTTT
cdr3_aa: CATSDLQGTPSTDTQYF

v_call: TRBV7-2
j_call: TRBJ1-6
clone_size: few
d_call: .
cdr3_nt: TGTGCCAGCAGCCCTACTACATCGACACCCCTCCACTTT
cdr3_aa: CASSPTTSTPLHF

v_call: TRBV20-1
j_call: TRBJ1-2
clone_size: few
d_call: .
cdr3_nt: TGCAGTGCTAGACTTCCCGAGGTATATGGGTACCATGGCTACACCTTC
cdr3_aa: CSARLPEVYGYHGYTF

v_call: TRBV9
j_call: TRBJ1-5
clone_size: many
d_call: .
cdr3_nt: TGTGCCAGCAGCGTAGGTGATCAGCCCCAGCATTTT
cdr3_aa: CASSVGDQPQHF

v_call: TRBV20-1
j_call: TRBJ1-6
clone_size: .
d_call: TRBD1
cdr3_nt: TGCAGTGCTAGCGGCGGGACAGATAATTCACCCCTCCACTTT
cdr3_aa: CSASGGTDNSPLHF

v_call: TRBV2
j_call: TRBJ2-7
clone_size: few
d_call: .
cdr3_nt: TGTGCCAGCAGTGAACGGGCAGGGACTTACGAGCAGTACTTC
cdr3_aa: CASSERAGTYEQYF

v_call: TRBV12-3/TRBV12-4
j_call: TRBJ2-2
clone_size: .
d_call: .
cdr3_nt: TGTGCCAGCAGTTTAGGGCTAGGTTCCGGGGAGCTGTTTTTT
cdr3_aa: CASSLGLGSGELFF

v_call: TRBV6-2/TRBV6-3
j_call: TRBJ1-5
clone_size: .
d_call: TRBD1
cdr3_nt: TGTGCCAGCAGCCCGGGACAGTCGGATCAGCCCCAGCATTTT
cdr3_aa: CASSPGQSDQPQHF

v_call: TRBV5-1
j_call: TRBJ2-1
clone_size: .
d_call: .
cdr3_nt: TGCGCCAGCAGCATTAGAAACAATGAGCAGTTCTTC
cdr3_aa: CASSIRNNEQFF

v_call: TRBV10-3
j_call: TRBJ2-5
clone_size: few
d_call: TRBD2
cdr3_nt: TGTGCCATCAGTGGCCTAGCGGGAGGGCCAGGAGAGACCCAGTACTTC
cdr3_aa: CAISGLAGGPGETQYF

v_call: TRBV18
j_call: TRBJ2-5
clone_size: .
d_call: TRBD1
cdr3_nt: TGTGCCAGCTCACCACCGGGACAGAACCAAGAGACCCAGTACTTC
cdr3_aa: CASSPPGQNQETQYF

v_call: TRBV29-1
j_call: TRBJ2-7
clone_size: few
d_call: TRBD1
cdr3_nt: TGCAGCGTTGTATGGACAGGAACCTACGAGCAGTACTTC
cdr3_aa: CSVVWTGTYEQYF

v_call: TRBV2
j_call: TRBJ1-2
clone_size: .
d_call: .
cdr3_nt: TGTGCCAGCAGTGGGACAGAAAAAGGCTACACCTTC
cdr3_aa: CASSGTEKGYTF

v_call: TRBV3-1
j_call: TRBJ2-1
clone_size: .
d_call: .
cdr3_nt: TGTGCCAGCAGCCAAGATCTAGGCACGACCCAGCAGTTCTTC
cdr3_aa: CASSQDLGTTQQFF

v_call: TRBV24-1
j_call: TRBJ2-1
clone_size: few
d_call: .
cdr3_nt: TGTGCCACCAGTGAGACCTCCTACAATGAGCAGTTCTTC
cdr3_aa: CATSETSYNEQFF

v_call: TRBV25-1
j_call: TRBJ1-1
clone_size: .
d_call: TRBD1
cdr3_nt: TGTGCCAGCAGCCTAGGAGAGGGGGCGACTGAAGCTTTCTTT
cdr3_aa: CASSLGEGATEAFF

v_call: TRBV6-2/TRBV6-3
j_call: TRBJ2-1
clone_size: few
d_call: .
cdr3_nt: TGTGCCAGCAGTTACGAATGGGGGCTCGGGAATGAGCAGTTCTTC
cdr3_aa: CASSYEWGLGNEQFF

v_call: TRBV7-2
j_call: TRBJ1-3
clone_size: .
d_call: .
cdr3_nt: TGTGCCAGCAGCATACGACGCTCCTCTGGAAACACCATATATTTT
cdr3_aa: CASSIRRSSGNTIYF

v_call: TRBV7-6
j_call: TRBJ1-4
clone_size: .
d_call: .
cdr3_nt: TGTGCCAGCAGCTTAGGACTAGGGTTGGAGGAAAAACTGTTTTTT
cdr3_aa: CASSLGLGLEEKLFF

v_call: TRBV6-4
j_call: TRBJ2-1
clone_size: .
d_call: TRBD1
cdr3_nt: TGTGCCAGCAGCCAAGAACAGGGGCTCAATGAGCAGTTCTTC
cdr3_aa: CASSQEQGLNEQFF

v_call: TRBV9
j_call: TRBJ2-1
clone_size: few
d_call: .
cdr3_nt: TGTGCCAGCAGCCAATCGGGAGCGGAAGGCTACAATGAGCAGTTCTTC
cdr3_aa: CASSQSGAEGYNEQFF

v_call: TRBV5-5
j_call: TRBJ1-1
clone_size: .
d_call: TRBD1
cdr3_nt: TGTGCCAGCAGCTTCCTAGACAGGGGGACCACTGAAGCTTTCTTT
cdr3_aa: CASSFLDRGTTEAFF

v_call: TRBV20-1
j_call: TRBJ1-2
clone_size: few
d_call: TRBD1
cdr3_nt: TGCCGGCCCGGGACAGGGCGATTTATTGGCTACACCTTC
cdr3_aa: CRPGTGRFIGYTF

v_call: TRBV29-1
j_call: TRBJ2-1
clone_size: .
d_call: .
cdr3_nt: TGCAGCGTTGAAGATAGGTTCAATGAGCAGTTCTTC
cdr3_aa: CSVEDRFNEQFF

v_call: TRBV6-2/TRBV6-3
j_call: TRBJ2-5
clone_size: .
d_call: TRBD2
cdr3_nt: TGTACCAGCAGAACCGGGACTAGCGGGAGGGTGGAGACCCAGTACTTC
cdr3_aa: CTSRTGTSGRVETQYF

v_call: TRBV6-4
j_call: TRBJ2-3
clone_size: few
d_call: TRBD2
cdr3_nt: TGTGCCAGCAGTGATGGACTAGCGGGGGGTTCAGATACGCAGTATTTT
cdr3_aa: CASSDGLAGGSDTQYF

v_call: TRBV12-3/TRBV12-4
j_call: TRBJ2-7
clone_size: .
d_call: TRBD1
cdr3_nt: TGTGCCAGTAGGGGCGAGGACAGGGCTAACTACGAGCAGTACTTC
cdr3_aa: CASRGEDRANYEQYF

v_call: TRBV2
j_call: TRBJ2-7
clone_size: few
d_call: TRBD1
cdr3_nt: TGTGCCAGCAGTGAGGACAGGTCCTACTACGAGCAGTACTTC
cdr3_aa: CASSEDRSYYEQYF